This is a list of T cell receptor beta chains from one sample in a study of T-cell memory formation after mild COVID-19. TCRdb processed the 5' RACE reads anew with MiXCR; each CDR3 protein has one entry. This table has about 290,000 distinct CDR3 sequences, less than 20% appearing once. Specimen: PBMCs or a T cell subset sorted from them (not recorded which). These receptor sequences come from a man aged 18 to 30 who had mild COVID-19 (a few samples of this study predate the infection). Cell type and time point are not known. Each CDR3 is given with its conserved first and last residue. The D gene is left open where the match is weak. The size of a clone is reported for some rows only, either as once, few or many, or as a class for expanded clones.

j_call d_call v_call clone_size cdr3_length cdr3_aa cdr3_nt
TRBJ1-2 - TRBV6-5 few 14 CASRSVNRAYGYTF TGTGCCAGCAGGTCGGTTAACAGGGCGTATGGCTACACCTTC
TRBJ1-6 - TRBV4-2 - 17 CASSQEVGGLRNSPLHF TGTGCCAGCAGCCAAGAGGTCGGGGGGCTGAGGAATTCACCCCTCCACTTT
TRBJ1-4 - TRBV9 - 16 CASSVGAHTTNEKLFF TGTGCCAGCAGCGTAGGGGCCCACACAACTAATGAAAAACTGTTTTTT
TRBJ2-3 - TRBV6-5 - 17 CASSYTGRGDLQDTQYF TGTGCCAGCAGTTACACAGGACGCGGGGACTTACAAGATACGCAGTATTTT
TRBJ1-3 - TRBV5-1 - 13 CASSLAEGYTIYF TGCGCCAGCAGCTTGGCCGAAGGGTACACCATATATTTT
TRBJ1-1 - TRBV3-1 - 14 CASSRLQGNTEAFF TGTGCCAGCAGCCGTCTACAGGGGAACACTGAAGCTTTCTTT
TRBJ2-5 TRBD2 TRBV24-1 - 16 CATSDPAGGRGETQYF TGTGCCACCAGTGACCCCGCGGGGGGGCGTGGGGAGACCCAGTACTTC
TRBJ1-1 TRBD1 TRBV6-5 few 12 CASSGQGGAAFF TGTGCCAGCAGTGGACAGGGAGGCGCGGCTTTCTTT
TRBJ1-2 TRBD1 TRBV12-3/TRBV12-4 few 12 CASRRQGDGYTF TGTGCCAGCAGAAGACAGGGGGATGGCTACACCTTC
TRBJ1-2 - TRBV9 few 13 CASSVDSAYGYTF TGTGCCAGCAGCGTAGATAGCGCCTATGGCTACACCTTC
TRBJ2-3 - TRBV12-3/TRBV12-4 many 13 CASSISSTDTQYF TGTGCCAGCAGTATTTCTAGCACAGATACGCAGTATTTT
TRBJ2-5 - TRBV5-1 few 14 CASTDGGGRETQYF TGCGCCAGCACTGACGGCGGAGGGCGAGAGACCCAGTACTTC
TRBJ2-3 - TRBV29-1 - 13 CSANRDATDTQYF TGCAGCGCGAACCGGGACGCCACAGATACGCAGTATTTT
TRBJ2-7 - TRBV18 - 12 CASSPRPYEQYF TGTGCCAGCTCACCACGGCCCTACGAGCAGTACTTC
TRBJ1-2 TRBD1 TRBV27 - 14 CASSLLGTEYGYTF TGTGCCAGCAGTTTGCTGGGGACAGAATATGGCTACACCTTC
TRBJ2-7 - TRBV5-6 - 15 CASSSPRDSSYEQYF TGTGCCAGCAGCTCCCCTCGCGACTCCTCCTACGAGCAGTACTTC
TRBJ1-2 - TRBV7-9 - 14 CASSLVGGAYGYTF TGTGCCAGCAGCTTAGTCGGCGGTGCCTATGGCTACACCTTC
TRBJ2-3 TRBD2 TRBV10-3 - 15 CATSLSGGAADTQYF TGTGCCACTTCCCTTAGCGGGGGGGCTGCAGATACGCAGTATTTT
TRBJ2-3 - TRBV9 few 12 CASSGGPDTQYF TGTGCCAGCAGCGGGGGCCCAGATACGCAGTATTTT
TRBJ2-5 TRBD2 TRBV7-9 few 17 CASSLSLGLANQETQYF TGTGCCAGCAGCTTATCCCTGGGACTAGCTAACCAAGAGACCCAGTACTTC
TRBJ1-1 - TRBV18 - 13 CASSPPQGTEAFF TGTGCCAGCTCACCACCGCAGGGAACTGAAGCTTTCTTT
TRBJ1-2 - TRBV20-1 - 10 CSGGNYGYTF TGCAGTGGGGGAAACTATGGCTACACCTTC
TRBJ2-3 TRBD2 TRBV7-2 many 17 CASSPRTSGASTDTQYF TGTGCCAGCAGCCCAAGGACTAGCGGGGCTAGCACAGATACGCAGTATTTT
TRBJ2-7 - TRBV7-9 few 16 CASSLRGAVSSYEQYF TGTGCCAGCAGCTTGAGAGGGGCAGTCAGCTCCTACGAGCAGTACTTC
TRBJ1-1 - TRBV20-1 few 16 CSARSGTAGMNTEAFF TGCAGTGCTAGATCTGGGACCGCTGGCATGAACACTGAAGCTTTCTTT
TRBJ2-7 - TRBV27 - 12 CASGSGVYEQYF TGTGCCAGCGGCTCGGGGGTCTACGAGCAGTACTTC
TRBJ1-2 - TRBV7-9 - 14 CASSLRDQIEGYTF TGTGCCAGCAGCTTGCGGGACCAGATAGAAGGCTACACCTTC
TRBJ1-2 - TRBV5-1 few 14 CASSLLGARNGYTF TGCGCCAGCAGCTTGTTAGGTGCAAGGAATGGCTACACCTTC
TRBJ2-3 - TRBV18 - 15 CASSPPSAGSDTQYF TGTGCCAGCTCACCACCGTCGGCAGGGTCCGATACGCAGTATTTT